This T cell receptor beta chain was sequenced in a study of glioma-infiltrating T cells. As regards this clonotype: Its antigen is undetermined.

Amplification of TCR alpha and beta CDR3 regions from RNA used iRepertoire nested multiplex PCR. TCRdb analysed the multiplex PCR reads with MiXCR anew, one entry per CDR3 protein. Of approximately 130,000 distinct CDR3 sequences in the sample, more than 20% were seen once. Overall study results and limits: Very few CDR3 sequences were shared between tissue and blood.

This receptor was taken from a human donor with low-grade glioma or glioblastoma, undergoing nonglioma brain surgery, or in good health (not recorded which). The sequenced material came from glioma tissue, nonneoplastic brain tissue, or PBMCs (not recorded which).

The CDR3 region is CASSAGTDTQYF. The CDR3, as DNA: TGTGCCAGCAGCGCGGGCACAGATACGCAGTATTTT. The V gene is TRBV7-6, the J gene TRBJ2-3; D remains ambiguous. Germline V CDR1 and CDR2: SGHVS, FNYEAQ. The CDR3 is made up of 12 amino acids. V was shortened by 5 bases and J by 1 base, with 4 bases between the two germline ends.